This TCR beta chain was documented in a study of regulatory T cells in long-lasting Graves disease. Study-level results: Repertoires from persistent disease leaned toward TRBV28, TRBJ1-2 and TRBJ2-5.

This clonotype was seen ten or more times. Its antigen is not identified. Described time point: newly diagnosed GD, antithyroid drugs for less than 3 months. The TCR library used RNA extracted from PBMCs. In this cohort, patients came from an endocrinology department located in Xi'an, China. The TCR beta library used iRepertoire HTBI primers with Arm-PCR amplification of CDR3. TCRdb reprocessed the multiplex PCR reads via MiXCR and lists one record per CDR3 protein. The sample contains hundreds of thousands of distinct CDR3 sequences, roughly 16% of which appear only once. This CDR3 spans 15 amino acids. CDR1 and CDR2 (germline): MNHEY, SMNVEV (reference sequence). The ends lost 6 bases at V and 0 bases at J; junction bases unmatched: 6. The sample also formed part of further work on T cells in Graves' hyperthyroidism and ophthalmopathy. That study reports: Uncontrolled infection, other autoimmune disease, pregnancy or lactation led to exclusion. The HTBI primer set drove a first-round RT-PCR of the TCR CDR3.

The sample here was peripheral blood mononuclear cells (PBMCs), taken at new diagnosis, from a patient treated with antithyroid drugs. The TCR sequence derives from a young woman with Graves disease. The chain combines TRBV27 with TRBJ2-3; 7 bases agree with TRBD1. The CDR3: CASRPGTASTDTQYF. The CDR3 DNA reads TGTGCCAGCAGACCTGGGACAGCTAGCACAGATACGCAGTATTTT.